Listed below are T cell receptor beta chains from one sample, sequenced in a study of PD-L1 blockade in urothelial cancer. The repertoire was sequenced with immunoSEQ multiplex PCR; TCRdb's copy has only in-frame clones and lacks some. The repertoire includes about 37,000 clones, 70% to 85% of them detected once, and around 18% sits in the top ten. Specimen: PBMCs, collected around atezolizumab (anti-PD-L1) treatment. The source of these receptors is a man in his 60s with urothelial cancer. The CDR3 runs from the conserved cysteine through the conserved F or W. A D gene is named only where the DNA matches it firmly. Part of the rows lack a size; the others show once, few, many or a class for expanded clones.

size,D,J,V,DNA,CDR3
-,-,TRBJ2-1,TRBV10-3,TGTGCCATCAGGGGGCCTGACAATGAGCAGTTCTTC,CAIRGPDNEQFF
-,-,TRBJ2-7,TRBV10-3,TGTGCCATCAGTGCGTCCGGGGAAAGCTCCTACGAGCAGTACTTC,CAISASGESSYEQYF
few,-,TRBJ1-3,TRBV18,TGTGCCAGCTCACCACTACGACGGGAGTCTGGAAACACCATATATTTT,CASSPLRRESGNTIYF
-,TRBD1,TRBJ2-7,TRBV28,TGTGCCAGCAGTTCGGGACAGGCACGCGAGCAGTACTTC,CASSSGQAREQYF
few,-,TRBJ1-6,TRBV19,TGTGCCAGTAGTATCCGTGAGAGGTCACCCCTCCACTTT,CASSIRERSPLHF
-,TRBD1,TRBJ1-6,TRBV27,TGTGCCAGCAGTTCCTATGGACAGGGGAATAATTCACCCCTCCACTTT,CASSSYGQGNNSPLHF
-,TRBD1,TRBJ2-7,TRBV11-1,TGTGCCAGCAGCTCAACCCAAACCGGGACAGGGGTATACGAGCAGTACTTC,CASSSTQTGTGVYEQYF
-,-,TRBJ1-4,TRBV11-2,TGTGCCAGCAGCTCAGTACAGGGCGGTGCGACTAATGAAAAACTGTTTTTT,CASSSVQGGATNEKLFF
-,TRBD2,TRBJ2-1,TRBV2,TGTGCCAGCAGTGAAGCTAGCGGGGGATCTTTCGATGAGCAGTTCTTC,CASSEASGGSFDEQFF
once,-,TRBJ2-7,TRBV7-3,TGTGCCAGCAGCTTGAGTCAGGAAAATAACGAGCAGTACTTC,CASSLSQENNEQYF
-,TRBD2,TRBJ2-5,TRBV6-5,TGTGCCAGCAGACCTAGCGGGGGGGCAGGGACCCAGTACTTC,CASRPSGGAGTQYF
-,TRBD1,TRBJ2-7,TRBV28,TGTGCCAGCAGTTCCACACAGGGGGTGGTCGAGCAGTACTTC,CASSSTQGVVEQYF
-,TRBD1,TRBJ2-5,TRBV30,TGTGCCTGGAGTGTTGGACAGGGGTACGAGACCCAGTACTTC,CAWSVGQGYETQYF
-,TRBD2,TRBJ2-1,TRBV12-5,TGTGCTAGTGGGTTAGCGGGGTACAATGAGCAGTTCTTC,CASGLAGYNEQFF
-,-,TRBJ2-1,TRBV14,TGTGCCAGCAGCCTCACTCTAAGCTCCTACAATGAGCAGTTCTTC,CASSLTLSSYNEQFF
few,-,TRBJ1-3,TRBV11-2,TGTGCCAGCAGTTCCGGGATCTCTGGAAACACCATATATTTT,CASSSGISGNTIYF
-,TRBD1,TRBJ2-3,TRBV10-3,TGTGCCATCAGCGCCCGCGGACAGGGACCAGATACGCAGTATTTT,CAISARGQGPDTQYF
-,TRBD1,TRBJ2-3,TRBV28,TGTGCCAACCTAAGAAGCCCCCGGGACAGGGGGTTTGATACGCAGTATTTT,CANLRSPRDRGFDTQYF
-,TRBD1,TRBJ2-1,TRBV10-1,TGCGCCAGCCGGGACAGGGAAGGTGAGCAGTTCTTC,CASRDREGEQFF
-,-,TRBJ2-1,TRBV7-2,TGTGCCAGCAGCTCACCGCCACGTCTAGCCCTCCACAATGAGCAGTTCTTC,CASSSPPRLALHNEQFF
-,-,TRBJ2-2,TRBV5-6,TGTGCCAGCAGCTTGGGGGGCTTGGGCACCGGGGAGCTGTTTTTT,CASSLGGLGTGELFF
-,TRBD1,TRBJ1-1,TRBV19,TGTGCCTCGGGACAGGATTACAACACTGAAGCTTTCTTT,CASGQDYNTEAFF
-,TRBD2,TRBJ2-2,TRBV5-1,TGCGCCAGCAGGCGGGGGACCACCGGGGAGCTGTTTTTT,CASRRGTTGELFF
-,TRBD1,TRBJ2-5,TRBV7-3,TGTGCCAGCAGCCCTCAAACAGGGGGCGAAGAGACCCAGTACTTC,CASSPQTGGEETQYF
-,-,TRBJ1-2,TRBV5-6,TGTGCCAGCAGCTTGGGTCACGGTTCCTATGGCTACACCTTC,CASSLGHGSYGYTF
-,TRBD2,TRBJ2-5,TRBV13,TGTGCCAGCAGCTTGACTAGCGGGGGCCAAGAGACCCAGTACTTC,CASSLTSGGQETQYF
medium-sized,TRBD1,TRBJ2-7,TRBV2,TGTGCCAGCAAGTCTAGACAGGGGGGGCCCTACGAGCAGTACTTC,CASKSRQGGPYEQYF
-,TRBD2,TRBJ2-1,TRBV6-1,TGTGCCAGCAGCGCCGGGGGTAGCGGGGACAATGAGCAGTTCTTC,CASSAGGSGDNEQFF
-,TRBD1,TRBJ1-4,TRBV28,TGTGCCAGCAGTAAACAGGGGGCTGGTAATGAAAAACTGTTTTTT,CASSKQGAGNEKLFF
once,TRBD1,TRBJ1-5,TRBV5-6,TGTGCCAGCAGCTCCAACCGGGACAGGGTTAGTCAGCCCCAGCATTTT,CASSSNRDRVSQPQHF
-,-,TRBJ1-6,TRBV7-9,TGTGCCAGCAGCTCGACAAATTCACCCCTCCACTTT,CASSSTNSPLHF
once,TRBD2,TRBJ2-5,TRBV9,TGTGCCAGCAGCGTAGCTCCATTTGGAGGACTAGCCCAAGAGACCCAGTACTTC,CASSVAPFGGLAQETQYF
-,TRBD2,TRBJ2-7,TRBV5-4,TGTGCCAGCAGCTTGGCGCCTAGCGGGGGGCGGACCTACGAGCAGTACTTC,CASSLAPSGGRTYEQYF
-,-,TRBJ2-1,TRBV11-2,TGTGCCAGCAGCGGGGGCGGGGGTTTCTCCTACAATGAGCAGTTCTTC,CASSGGGGFSYNEQFF
-,TRBD2,TRBJ2-5,TRBV5-1,TGCGCCAGCAGCTTGGGTGGGCTAGCGGGGGGGCCGTTTAGGGAGACCCAGTACTTC,CASSLGGLAGGPFRETQYF
-,-,TRBJ1-3,TRBV2,TGTGCCAGCAGACAGCACCGGGGAAACACCATATATTTT,CASRQHRGNTIYF
-,TRBD1,TRBJ1-4,TRBV7-6,TGTGCCAGCATGGGCCAGGGGGATGAAAAACTGTTTTTT,CASMGQGDEKLFF
once,-,TRBJ2-3,TRBV11-2,TGTGCCAGCAGCTCGTCTGTTAGCACAGATACGCAGTATTTT,CASSSSVSTDTQYF
-,TRBD1,TRBJ1-1,TRBV28,TGTGCCAGCCCCTCCCAGGGGGCCCCTCAAGACACTGAAGCTTTCTTT,CASPSQGAPQDTEAFF
-,-,TRBJ2-1,TRBV11-3,TGTGCCAGCAGCTTAGGACTCTACGGCGATGAGCAGTTCTTC,CASSLGLYGDEQFF
-,-,TRBJ2-1,TRBV7-9,TGTGCCAGCAGCTTAGCACGGGGGGCCGGCAATGAGCAGTTCTTC,CASSLARGAGNEQFF
-,-,TRBJ2-7,TRBV5-1,TGCGCCAGCAGCTTGGCCGGGGCAGGGACAAGCCTCTCCTACGAGCAGTACTTC,CASSLAGAGTSLSYEQYF
-,-,TRBJ2-7,TRBV5-4,TGTGCCAGCAGCTTGTACGGACAGGGAGGGATCCAGTACTTC,CASSLYGQGGIQYF
-,-,TRBJ1-1,TRBV18,TGTGCCAGCTCACCCCGGACAGTCATGAACACTGAAGCTTTCTTT,CASSPRTVMNTEAFF
-,TRBD1,TRBJ1-6,TRBV5-5,TGTGCCAGCAGCTTGGTGAGACAGGGTAACGGATCACCCCTCCACTTT,CASSLVRQGNGSPLHF
once,TRBD1,TRBJ2-1,TRBV7-2,TGTGCCAGCAGCTTAGCGGGACAGACCTACAATGAGCAGTTCTTC,CASSLAGQTYNEQFF
few,TRBD1,TRBJ1-1,TRBV28,TGTGCCAGCAGTTCCCACAGGGGCTGGTTCCGGAACACTGAAGCTTTCTTT,CASSSHRGWFRNTEAFF
-,TRBD1,TRBJ2-2,TRBV2,TGTGCCAGCAGTGCTGCAGGACAGGGCACCGGGGAGCTGTTTTTT,CASSAAGQGTGELFF